A selection of T cell receptor beta chains follows, all from one sample in a study of blood T cell repertoires in COVID-19. Repertoires were generated with immunoSEQ multiplex PCR, while TCRdb's copy carries only in-frame clones and drops some. Of 200,000 to 300,000 clones in the sample, 80% to 90% were seen once. Material: PBMCs or T cells enriched from blood (not recorded which). The receptor set was obtained from a woman aged 40-49 years who had been exposed to COVID-19. CDR3s include the opening cysteine and the closing phenylalanine or tryptophan. The D gene is left open where the match is weak. Clone size, where shown, is once, few, many, or a class for clones that have expanded.

V,J,size,D,DNA,CDR3
TRBV9,TRBJ1-1,NA,NA,TGTGCCAGCTGCTCCGGGGGTTTGGACACTGAAGCTTTCTTT,CASCSGGLDTEAFF
TRBV9,TRBJ1-2,NA,TRBD1,TGTGCCAGCAGCGTAGGAGACAGGGTGAACTATGGCTACACCTTC,CASSVGDRVNYGYTF
TRBV29-1,TRBJ1-2,NA,NA,TGCAGCGTCCACACAGGAATTGGCTACACCTTC,CSVHTGIGYTF
TRBV11-3,TRBJ2-1,NA,TRBD1,TGTGCCAGCAGCTCCGCAGGGGGCTTATGGTACAATGAGCAGTTCTTC,CASSSAGGLWYNEQFF
TRBV19,TRBJ2-5,NA,NA,TGTGCCAGTAGTGACGGGGGCCAAGAGACCCAGTACTTC,CASSDGGQETQYF
TRBV18,TRBJ1-6,NA,NA,TGTGCCAGCTCCCCTAATTGGGGGGATGGCAATTCACCCCTCCACTTT,CASSPNWGDGNSPLHF
TRBV11-2,TRBJ2-5,NA,TRBD1,TGTGCCAGCAGGCCCATACAGGGGGCTCAAGAGACCCAGTACTTC,CASRPIQGAQETQYF
TRBV11-1,TRBJ2-1,NA,NA,TGTGCCAGCAGCCAAGATGGCAACTACTACAATGAGCAGTTCTTC,CASSQDGNYYNEQFF
TRBV10-3,TRBJ2-2,NA,TRBD1,TGTGCCATCAGGAGCGGGACAGGGGGCTGGGACACCGGGGAGCTGTTTTTT,CAIRSGTGGWDTGELFF
TRBV4-1,TRBJ1-1,NA,TRBD1,TGCGCCAGCAGCCGCGGACAGGGGGCGACTTTCTTT,CASSRGQGATFF
TRBV11-2,TRBJ1-2,NA,NA,TGTGCCAGCAGCTTAGGTTCAGACCGGGATGGCTACACCTTC,CASSLGSDRDGYTF
TRBV18,TRBJ1-6,NA,NA,TGTGCCAGCTCACCCTCCAAGGGGCCCGATTCACCCCTCCACTTT,CASSPSKGPDSPLHF
TRBV10-3,TRBJ1-1,once,NA,TGTGCCATCAGTCCGGACAGCCATAGGACTGAAGCTTTCTTT,CAISPDSHRTEAFF
TRBV19,TRBJ2-3,few,NA,TGTGCCAGTAGTCGGTCTAGTCGAGGCACAGATACGCAGTATTTT,CASSRSSRGTDTQYF
TRBV28,TRBJ1-5,NA,NA,TGTGCCAGCAGTTTATTCCGGGGGACTCAGCCCCAGCATTTT,CASSLFRGTQPQHF
TRBV19,TRBJ2-3,NA,NA,TGTGCCAGTAGTACCCCGGACCTGCGGGGTTTGTATTTT,CASSTPDLRGLYF
TRBV2,TRBJ1-6,NA,TRBD1,TGTGCCAGCGATCGCGACAGGGTCTATAATTCACCCCTCCACTTT,CASDRDRVYNSPLHF
TRBV19,TRBJ1-1,NA,TRBD1,TGTGCCAGTAGCGCGGGACAGACCTCGGAAGCTTTCTTT,CASSAGQTSEAFF
TRBV4-1,TRBJ1-2,NA,NA,TGCGCCAGCAGCCAAGATATCAACATGATCTATGGCTACACCTTC,CASSQDINMIYGYTF
TRBV7-2,TRBJ2-1,NA,TRBD2,TGTGCCAGCACCCGGTGGGGACTAGCGGGGGGTGAGCAGTTCTTC,CASTRWGLAGGEQFF
TRBV2,TRBJ2-5,NA,NA,TGTGCCAGCAGTGAATATTGGCAGGGGCTGGAGACCCAGTACTTC,CASSEYWQGLETQYF
TRBV4-3,TRBJ2-7,NA,NA,TGCGCCAGCAGCCCCGCATACTTGGTTGCCTACGAGCAGTACTTC,CASSPAYLVAYEQYF
TRBV5-1,TRBJ2-3,NA,NA,TGCGCCAGCAGCTTTGGGGGCGCGGGCACAGATACGCAGTATTTT,CASSFGGAGTDTQYF
TRBV7-2,TRBJ1-5,NA,TRBD1,TGTGCCAGCAGCTTAGTCCCGGGACAGGGAGGACAGCCCCAGCATTTT,CASSLVPGQGGQPQHF
TRBV5-5,TRBJ1-2,NA,NA,TGTGCCAGCAGCTTGGCCTTTGAGGGCTACACCTTC,CASSLAFEGYTF
TRBV27,TRBJ2-7,NA,TRBD1,TGTGCCAGCAGTGCACGACAGGGGACAGGCGAGCAGTACTTC,CASSARQGTGEQYF
TRBV7-2,TRBJ1-2,NA,NA,TGTGCCAGCAGCTTAGCCACCGCGAATTATGGCTACACCTTC,CASSLATANYGYTF
TRBV2,TRBJ1-4,NA,TRBD1,TGTGCCAGCAGACCGGGACAGACTAATGAAAAACTGTTTTTT,CASRPGQTNEKLFF
TRBV5-5,TRBJ2-5,few,NA,TGTGCCAGCAGCTTGGGAAGTCAGGGGATAGAGACCCAGTACTTC,CASSLGSQGIETQYF
TRBV28,TRBJ1-5,NA,NA,TGTGCCAGCAGACCTGCAGGGCACAATCAGCCCCAGCATTTT,CASRPAGHNQPQHF
TRBV19,TRBJ1-5,NA,NA,TGTGCCAGTAGTTCTCTTTCCAATCAGCCCCAGCATTTT,CASSSLSNQPQHF
TRBV5-1,TRBJ1-6,NA,NA,TGCGCCAGCAGTGGAGATCATTCCTATAATTCACCCCTCCACTTT,CASSGDHSYNSPLHF
TRBV19,TRBJ1-5,NA,NA,TGTGCCAGCCAGAACCGGGACACTCAGCCCCAGCATTTT,CASQNRDTQPQHF
TRBV6-5,TRBJ1-6,NA,NA,TGTGCCAGCAGTCCTTTCACAGGGATAGATTCACCCCTCCACTTT,CASSPFTGIDSPLHF
TRBV15,TRBJ1-5,medium-sized,NA,TGTGCCACCAGCCCGGGTGGAAGGGGCCCCAATCAGCCCCAGCATTTT,CATSPGGRGPNQPQHF
TRBV19,TRBJ2-3,NA,TRBD2,TGTGCCAGTAGGGAACTAGCGGGGGGCATAAGCACAGATACGCAGTATTTT,CASRELAGGISTDTQYF
TRBV5-5,TRBJ2-7,NA,NA,TGTGCCAGCAGCCCCAGGGTTGTAGGCTACGAGCAGTACTTC,CASSPRVVGYEQYF
TRBV20-1,TRBJ1-2,NA,NA,TGCAGTGCTAGTCGACCAGGGGCAACCTATGGCTACACCTTC,CSASRPGATYGYTF
TRBV5-4,TRBJ2-7,NA,NA,TGTGCCACCTCGATTGGGGGCCCTATTAGGTACGAGCAGTACTTC,CATSIGGPIRYEQYF
TRBV4-2,TRBJ1-1,NA,TRBD1,TGTGCCAGCAGCCACCTAATGGGGGACAGGGGCCTACTAAATACTGAAGCTTTCTTT,CASSHLMGDRGLLNTEAFF
TRBV19,TRBJ1-5,NA,NA,TGTGCCAGTAGTAGAGGTGAGGGGGTCGGTCAGCCCCAGCATTTT,CASSRGEGVGQPQHF
TRBV29-1,TRBJ1-2,NA,TRBD1,TGCAGCTTAAGGACAGGCTATTATGGCTACACCTTC,CSLRTGYYGYTF
TRBV5-1,TRBJ1-1,NA,TRBD1,TGCGCCAGCAGCATGTGGACAGGGGGGAACACTGAAGCTTTCTTT,CASSMWTGGNTEAFF
TRBV28,TRBJ1-5,NA,NA,TGTGCCAGCTGGGACTCCTTTGGCAATCAGCCCCAGCATTTT,CASWDSFGNQPQHF
TRBV7-9,TRBJ1-1,few,NA,TGTGCCAGCAGCTTAGTCTCTACTGAAGCTTTCTTT,CASSLVSTEAFF
TRBV29-1,TRBJ1-1,NA,NA,TGCAGCGCAGCGACAGTCATGAACACTGAAGCTTTCTTT,CSAATVMNTEAFF
TRBV27,TRBJ1-6,once,NA,TGTGCCAGCAGTTTATTACTGGCGGGGAATTCACCCCTCCACTTT,CASSLLLAGNSPLHF
TRBV6-5,TRBJ1-3,NA,NA,TGTGCCAGCAGTCGGGGGGGGGACTCTGGAAACACCATATATTTT,CASSRGGDSGNTIYF
TRBV9,TRBJ2-7,NA,NA,TGTGCCAGCAGCGTAGGAGACAATTCGGGGGGCCAGCCCTACGAGCAGTACTTC,CASSVGDNSGGQPYEQYF
TRBV18,TRBJ1-1,NA,NA,TGTGCCAGCTCACCGAACGCAGGGAGGGGGACTGAAGCTTTCTTT,CASSPNAGRGTEAFF
TRBV5-5,TRBJ1-5,NA,NA,TGTGCCAGCAGCCGGGAGGCCAATCAGCCCCAGCATTTT,CASSREANQPQHF
TRBV7-6,TRBJ2-3,few,TRBD1,TGTGCCAGCAGCTCAGGACAGGGCGCGGATACGCAGTATTTT,CASSSGQGADTQYF
TRBV7-3,TRBJ2-3,NA,TRBD1,TGTGCCAGCAGCCCCCAGGGGGCCATGGGAGATACGCAGTATTTT,CASSPQGAMGDTQYF
TRBV2,TRBJ2-3,NA,NA,TGTGCCAGCAAACACGGGGACTCGAGGGATACGCAGTATTTT,CASKHGDSRDTQYF
TRBV7-9,TRBJ1-1,NA,TRBD1,TGTGCCAGCAGCTCACAGGGGGTAATGAACACTGAAGCTTTCTTT,CASSSQGVMNTEAFF